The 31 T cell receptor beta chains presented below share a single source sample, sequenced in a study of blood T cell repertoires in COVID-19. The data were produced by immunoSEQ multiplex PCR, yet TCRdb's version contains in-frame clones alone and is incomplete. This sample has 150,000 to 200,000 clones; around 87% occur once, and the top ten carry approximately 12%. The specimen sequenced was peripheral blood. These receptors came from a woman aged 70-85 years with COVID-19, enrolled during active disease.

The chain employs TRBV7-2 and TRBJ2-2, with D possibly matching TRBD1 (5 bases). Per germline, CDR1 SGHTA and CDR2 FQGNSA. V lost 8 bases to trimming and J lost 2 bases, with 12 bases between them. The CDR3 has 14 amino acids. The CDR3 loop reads CASLIGANTGELFF. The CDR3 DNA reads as TGTGCCAGCCTGATAGGGGCAAACACCGGGGAGCTGTTTTTT.

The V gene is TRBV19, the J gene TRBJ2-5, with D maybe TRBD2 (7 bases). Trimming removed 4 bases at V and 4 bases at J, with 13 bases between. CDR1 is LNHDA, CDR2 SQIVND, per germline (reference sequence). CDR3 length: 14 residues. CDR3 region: CASSKGGGRETQYF. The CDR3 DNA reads TGTGCCAGTAGTAAGGGCGGGGGCCGAGAGACCCAGTACTTC.

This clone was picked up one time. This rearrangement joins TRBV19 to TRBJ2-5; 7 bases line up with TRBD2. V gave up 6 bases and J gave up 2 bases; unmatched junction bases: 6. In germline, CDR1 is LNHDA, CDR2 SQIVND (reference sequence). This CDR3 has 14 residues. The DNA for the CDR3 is TGTGCCAGTAGCCGTACTAGCGCACAAGAGACCCAGTACTTC. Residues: CASSRTSAQETQYF.

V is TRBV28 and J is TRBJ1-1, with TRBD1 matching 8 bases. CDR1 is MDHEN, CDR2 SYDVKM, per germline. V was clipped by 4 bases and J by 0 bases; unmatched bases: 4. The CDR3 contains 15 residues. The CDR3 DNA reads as TGTGCCAGCAGTTCTACAGGGGGGCTGAACACTGAAGCTTTCTTT. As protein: CASSSTGGLNTEAFF.

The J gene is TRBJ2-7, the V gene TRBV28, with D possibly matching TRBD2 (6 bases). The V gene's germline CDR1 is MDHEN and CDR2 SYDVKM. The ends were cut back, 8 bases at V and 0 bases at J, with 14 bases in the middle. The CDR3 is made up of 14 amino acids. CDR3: CASLSGGASYEQYF. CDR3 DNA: TGTGCCAGCCTAAGCGGAGGGGCCTCCTACGAGCAGTACTTC.

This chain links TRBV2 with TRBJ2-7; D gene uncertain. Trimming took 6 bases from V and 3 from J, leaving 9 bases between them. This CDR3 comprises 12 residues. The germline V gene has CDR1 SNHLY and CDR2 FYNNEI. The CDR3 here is CASSNDIYEQYF. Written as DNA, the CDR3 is TGTGCCAGCAGCAACGACATCTACGAGCAGTACTTC. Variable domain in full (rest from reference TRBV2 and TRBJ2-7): EPEVTQTPSHQVTQMGQEVILRCVPISNHLYFYWYRQILGQKVEFLVSFYNNEISEKSEIFDDQFSVERPDGSNFTLKIRSTKLEDSAMYFCASSNDIYEQYFGPGTRLTVT.

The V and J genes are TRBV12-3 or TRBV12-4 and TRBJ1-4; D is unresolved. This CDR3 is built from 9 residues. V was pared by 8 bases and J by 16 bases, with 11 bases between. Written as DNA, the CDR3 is TGTGCCAGCGGCAAATCTCCGTTTTTT. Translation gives CASGKSPFF.

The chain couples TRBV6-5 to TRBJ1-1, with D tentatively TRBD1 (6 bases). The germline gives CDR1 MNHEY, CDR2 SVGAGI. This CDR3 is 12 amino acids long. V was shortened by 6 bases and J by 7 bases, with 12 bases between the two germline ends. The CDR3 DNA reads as TGTGCCAGCAGAGGGGGATACGGTGAAGCTTTCTTT. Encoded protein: CASRGGYGEAFF.

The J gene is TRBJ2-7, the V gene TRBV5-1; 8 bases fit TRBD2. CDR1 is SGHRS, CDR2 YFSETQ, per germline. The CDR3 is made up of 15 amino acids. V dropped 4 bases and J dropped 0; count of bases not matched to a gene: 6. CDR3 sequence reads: CASSKISGNSYEQYF. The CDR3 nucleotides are TGCGCCAGCAGCAAAATTAGCGGGAACTCCTACGAGCAGTACTTC.

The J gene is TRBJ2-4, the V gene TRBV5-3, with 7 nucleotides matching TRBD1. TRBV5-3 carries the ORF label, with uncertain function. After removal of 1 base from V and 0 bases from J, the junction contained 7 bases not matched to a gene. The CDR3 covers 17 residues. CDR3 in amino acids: CARSLTGEALAKNIQYF. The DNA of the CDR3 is TGTGCCAGAAGCTTGACAGGGGAAGCGTTAGCCAAAAACATTCAGTACTTC.

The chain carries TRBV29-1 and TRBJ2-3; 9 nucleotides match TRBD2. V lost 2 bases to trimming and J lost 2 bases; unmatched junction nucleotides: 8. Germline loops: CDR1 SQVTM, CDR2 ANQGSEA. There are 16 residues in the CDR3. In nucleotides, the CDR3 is TGCAGCGTTGAAAAGTCGGCTAGCGGGAACACAGATACGCAGTATTTT. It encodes CSVEKSASGNTDTQYF.

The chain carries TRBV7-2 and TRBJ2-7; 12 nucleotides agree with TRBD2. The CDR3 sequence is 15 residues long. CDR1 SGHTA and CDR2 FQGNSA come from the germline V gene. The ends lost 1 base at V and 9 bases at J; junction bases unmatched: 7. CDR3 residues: CASSLVASGRAGQYF. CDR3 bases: TGTGCCAGCAGCTTAGTCGCTAGCGGGAGGGCCGGGCAGTACTTC.

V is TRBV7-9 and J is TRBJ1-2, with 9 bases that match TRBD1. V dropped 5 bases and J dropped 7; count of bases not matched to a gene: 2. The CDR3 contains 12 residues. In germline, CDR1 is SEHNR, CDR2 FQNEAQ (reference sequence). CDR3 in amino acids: CASSGDRAGYTF. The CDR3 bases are TGTGCCAGCAGCGGGGACAGGGCTGGCTACACCTTC.

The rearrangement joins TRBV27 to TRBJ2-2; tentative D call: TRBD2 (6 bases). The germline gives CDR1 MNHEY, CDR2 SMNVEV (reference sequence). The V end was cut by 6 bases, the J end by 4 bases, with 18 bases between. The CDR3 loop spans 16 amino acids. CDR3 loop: CASSFSGRMITGELFF. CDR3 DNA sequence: TGTGCCAGCAGCTTTTCTGGGAGGATGATCACCGGGGAGCTGTTTTTT.

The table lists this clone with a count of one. Here the CDR3 DNA reads TGTGCCAGCAGCGTAGGCCCCGGACAATCCTACGAGCAGTACTTC. This codes for CASSVGPGQSYEQYF. The rearrangement uses TRBV9 and TRBJ2-7; D possibly corresponds to TRBD1 (5 bases). The CDR3 has 15 residues. Trimming removed 0 bases at V and 1 base at J, with 11 bases between. Germline V lookup: CDR1 SGDLS, CDR2 YYNGEE. Using reference TRBV9 and TRBJ2-7 for the parts outside the CDR3, the full variable domain is DSGVTQTPKHLITATGQRVTLRCSPRSGDLSVYWYQQSLDQGLQFLIQYYNGEERAKGNILERFSAQQFPDLHSELNLSSLELGDSALYFCASSVGPGQSYEQYFGPGTRLTVT.

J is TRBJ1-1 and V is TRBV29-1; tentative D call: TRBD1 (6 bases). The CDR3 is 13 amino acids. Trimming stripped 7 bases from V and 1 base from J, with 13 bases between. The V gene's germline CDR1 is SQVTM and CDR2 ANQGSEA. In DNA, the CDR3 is TGCAGCGGCGGAGGGGGGGAGAACACTGAAGCTTTCTTT. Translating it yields CSGGGGENTEAFF.

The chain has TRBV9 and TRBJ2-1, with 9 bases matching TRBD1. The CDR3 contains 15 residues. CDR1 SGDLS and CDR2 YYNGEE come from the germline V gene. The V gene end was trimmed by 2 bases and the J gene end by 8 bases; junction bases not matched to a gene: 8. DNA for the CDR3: TGTGCCAGCAGCGTCGCAGGGACAGGGTTTTATGAGCAGTTCTTC. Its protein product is CASSVAGTGFYEQFF.

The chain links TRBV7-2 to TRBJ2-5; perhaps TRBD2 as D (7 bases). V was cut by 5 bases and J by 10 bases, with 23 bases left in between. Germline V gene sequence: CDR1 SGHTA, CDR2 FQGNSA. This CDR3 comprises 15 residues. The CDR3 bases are TGTGCCAGCAGCCCGAGGGGAGGGGGGGCGTTGGACCAGTACTTC. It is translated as CASSPRGGGALDQYF.

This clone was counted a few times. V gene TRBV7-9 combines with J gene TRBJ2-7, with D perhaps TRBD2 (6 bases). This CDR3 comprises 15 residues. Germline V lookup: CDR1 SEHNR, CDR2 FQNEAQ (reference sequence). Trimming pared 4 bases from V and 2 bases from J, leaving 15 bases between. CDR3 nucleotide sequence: TGTGCCAGCAGCTCGAGAAGTAGCGGTGCCTACGAGCAGTACTTC. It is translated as CASSSRSSGAYEQYF.

The CDR3 DNA is TGCAGTGCTAGTGAATCAGGTCAGCCCCAGCATTTT. This translates into CSASESGQPQHF. J is TRBJ1-5 and V is TRBV20-1, with unresolved D. V lost 3 bases and J 6 bases, leaving 9 bases between the germline ends. Germline CDR1 is DFQATT and CDR2 is SNEGSKA (reference sequence). This CDR3 region has 12 residues.

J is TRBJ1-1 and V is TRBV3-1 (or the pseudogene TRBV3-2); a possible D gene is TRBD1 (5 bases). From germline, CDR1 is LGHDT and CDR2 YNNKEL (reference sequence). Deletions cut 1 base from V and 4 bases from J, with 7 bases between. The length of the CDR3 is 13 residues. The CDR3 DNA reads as TGTGCCAGCAGCCAAGGGCAGGGCACTGAAGCTTTCTTT. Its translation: CASSQGQGTEAFF.

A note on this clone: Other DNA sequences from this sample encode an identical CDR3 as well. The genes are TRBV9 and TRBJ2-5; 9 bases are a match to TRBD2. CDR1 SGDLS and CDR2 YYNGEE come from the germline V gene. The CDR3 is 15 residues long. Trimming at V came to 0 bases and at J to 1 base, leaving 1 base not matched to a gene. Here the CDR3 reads CASSVGLAAQETQYF. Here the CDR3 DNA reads TGTGCCAGCAGCGTAGGACTAGCGGCCCAAGAGACCCAGTACTTC.

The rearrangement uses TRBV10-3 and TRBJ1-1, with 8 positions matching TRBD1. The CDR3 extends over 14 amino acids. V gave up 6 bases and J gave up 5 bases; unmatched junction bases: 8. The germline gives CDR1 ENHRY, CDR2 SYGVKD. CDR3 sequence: CAIRTQGADTEAFF. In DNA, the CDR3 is TGTGCCATCAGGACCCAGGGGGCTGATACTGAAGCTTTCTTT.

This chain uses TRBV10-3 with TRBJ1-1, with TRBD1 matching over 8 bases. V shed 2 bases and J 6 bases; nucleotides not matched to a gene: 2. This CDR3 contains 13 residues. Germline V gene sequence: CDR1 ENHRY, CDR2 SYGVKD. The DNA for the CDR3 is TGTGCCATCAGTGAGGACAGGGGCGCTGAAGCTTTCTTT. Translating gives CAISEDRGAEAFF.

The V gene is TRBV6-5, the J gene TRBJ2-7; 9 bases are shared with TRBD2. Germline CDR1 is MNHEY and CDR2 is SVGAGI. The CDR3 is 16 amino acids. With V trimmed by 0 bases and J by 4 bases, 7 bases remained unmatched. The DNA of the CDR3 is TGTGCCAGCAGTTACTCGCCGGCGGGAGGGGTGTACGAGCAGTACTTC. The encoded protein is CASSYSPAGGVYEQYF.

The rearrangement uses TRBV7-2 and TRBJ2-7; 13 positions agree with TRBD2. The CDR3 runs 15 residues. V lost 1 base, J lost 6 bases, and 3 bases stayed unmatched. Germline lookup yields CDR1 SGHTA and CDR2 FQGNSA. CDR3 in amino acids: CASSLEGTSGTEQYF. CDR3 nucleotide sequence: TGTGCCAGCAGCTTAGAGGGGACTAGCGGGACCGAGCAGTACTTC.

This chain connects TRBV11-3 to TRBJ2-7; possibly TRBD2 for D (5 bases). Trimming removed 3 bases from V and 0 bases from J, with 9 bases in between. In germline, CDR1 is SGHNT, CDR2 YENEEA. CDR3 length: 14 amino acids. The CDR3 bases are TGTGCCAGCAGCTTTATTCGGGACTCCTACGAGCAGTACTTC. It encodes CASSFIRDSYEQYF. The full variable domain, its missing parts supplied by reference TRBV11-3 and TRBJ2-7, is EAGVVQSPRYKIIEKKQPVAFWCNPISGHNTLYWYLQNLGQGPELLIRYENEEAVDDSQLPKDRFSAERLKGVDSTLKIQPAELGDSAVYLCASSFIRDSYEQYFGPGTRLTVT.

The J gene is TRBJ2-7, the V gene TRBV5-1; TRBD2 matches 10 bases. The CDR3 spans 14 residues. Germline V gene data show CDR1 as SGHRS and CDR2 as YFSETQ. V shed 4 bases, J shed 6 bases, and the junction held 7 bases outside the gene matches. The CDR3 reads CASSPGLAQGEQYF. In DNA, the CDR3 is TGCGCCAGCAGCCCGGGACTAGCGCAGGGCGAGCAGTACTTC.

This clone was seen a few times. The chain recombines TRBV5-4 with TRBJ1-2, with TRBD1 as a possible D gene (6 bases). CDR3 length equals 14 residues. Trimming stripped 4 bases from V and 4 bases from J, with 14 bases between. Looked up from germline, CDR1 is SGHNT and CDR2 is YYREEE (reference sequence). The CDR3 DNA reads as TGTGCCAGCAGCCCCGACAGGCTAGCCTATGGCTACACCTTC. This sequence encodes CASSPDRLAYGYTF.

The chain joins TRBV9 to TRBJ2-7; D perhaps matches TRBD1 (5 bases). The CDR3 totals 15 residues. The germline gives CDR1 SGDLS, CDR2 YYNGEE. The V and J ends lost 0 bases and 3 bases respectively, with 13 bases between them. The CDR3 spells CASSVATGHNYEQYF. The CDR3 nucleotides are TGTGCCAGCAGCGTAGCTACCGGACATAACTACGAGCAGTACTTC.

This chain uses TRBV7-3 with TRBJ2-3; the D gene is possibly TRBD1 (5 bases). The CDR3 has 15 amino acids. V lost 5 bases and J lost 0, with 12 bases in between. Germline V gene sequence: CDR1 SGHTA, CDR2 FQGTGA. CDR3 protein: CASSLGHPSTDTQYF. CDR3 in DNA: TGTGCCAGCAGCCTCGGACATCCCAGCACAGATACGCAGTATTTT.